This paragraph covers one T cell receptor beta chain sequence. Data came from immunoSEQ multiplex PCR; TCRdb stores just in-frame clones and leaves some out. The sample yields under 70,000 clones, approximately 87% seen once. The sample originates from a study of blood T cell repertoires in COVID-19. Across the whole study: Spain, Italy and the United States supplied samples that represented acute and convalescent COVID-19.

The Seattle site enrolled patients during active infection and followed them longitudinally. The sample taken for sequencing was peripheral blood. This clonotype was sampled from a woman between 55 and 75 years old with COVID-19, enrolled during active disease.

CDR3 nucleotide sequence: TGTGCCAGCAGTGAAGGGCCAGCAACTAATGAAAAACTGTTTTTT. The encoded protein is CASSEGPATNEKLFF. The chain links TRBV2 to TRBJ1-4; no clear D gene. Trimming stripped 1 base from V and 0 bases from J, with 6 bases between. Looked up from germline, CDR1 is SNHLY and CDR2 is FYNNEI. The CDR3 runs 15 residues.